This passage covers 16 T cell receptor beta chains from one sample sequenced in a study. Each CDR3 protein gets one entry after TCRdb re-called the RT-PCR reads with MiXCR. The sample contains around 700,000 distinct CDR3 sequences, 11% to 15% of which appear only once. The sequenced sample consisted of memory CD4+ T cells from blood. Receptors were obtained from a female donor in good health, serving as a healthy control.

The table lists this clonotype with a few counts. The chain recombines TRBV27 with TRBJ2-3, with D possibly being TRBD1 (6 bases). Germline CDR1 MNHEY, CDR2 SMNVEV (reference sequence). There are 17 residues in the CDR3. Deletions cut 0 bases from V and 1 base from J, with 14 bases between. CDR3 sequence (DNA): TGTGCCAGCAGTTTATCGCAGGGGCTAGGGGGCACAGATACGCAGTATTTT. It encodes CASSLSQGLGGTDTQYF.

Only a few counts were recorded for this clonotype. V and J are TRBV5-5 and TRBJ1-1; 8 bases are a match to TRBD1. CDR1 is SGHKS and CDR2 is YYEKEE in the germline V gene (reference sequence). The CDR3 extends over 15 amino acids. Losses at the gene ends were 4 bases for V and 3 bases for J; bases not matched to a gene: 8. The CDR3 sequence: CASSEPGGAHTEAFF. The CDR3 region has the DNA TGTGCCAGCAGCGAACCAGGGGGCGCACACACTGAAGCTTTCTTT.

The table lists this clonotype with many counts. J is TRBJ2-4 and V is TRBV5-5; TRBD1 might be the D (8 bases). The ends were cut back, 0 bases at V and 3 bases at J, with 16 bases in the middle. This CDR3 is 17 amino acids long. Per germline, CDR1 SGHKS and CDR2 YYEKEE (reference sequence). In DNA form, the CDR3 reads TGTGCCAGCAGCTTGGCCGGGACAGGCGGGGGCAAAAACATTCAGTACTTC. Protein: CASSLAGTGGGKNIQYF. The whole variable domain, filled in from reference TRBV5-5 and TRBJ2-4, reads DAGVTQSPTHLIKTRGQQVTLRCSPISGHKSVSWYQQVLGQGPQFIFQYYEKEERGRGNFPDRFSARQFPNYSSELNVNALLLGDSALYLCASSLAGTGGGKNIQYFGAGTRLSVL.

V usage is TRBV6-2 or TRBV6-3 and J usage is TRBJ2-5; TRBD1 matches at 8 bases. CDR3 size: 15 residues. Trimming cost V 4 bases and J 4 bases; bases outside gene matches: 8. The germline CDR1 and CDR2 sequences are MNHEY and SVGEGT. CDR3 DNA: TGTGCCAGCAGTTCCGCGCGCGACAGGGGAGAGACCCAGTACTTC. Its protein product is CASSSARDRGETQYF.

This clonotype has a count of ten or more. The chain recombines TRBV29-1 with TRBJ2-5; the match to TRBD1 covers 9 bases. V gave up 4 bases and J gave up 5 bases; unmatched junction bases: 5. Germline V gene sequence: CDR1 SQVTM, CDR2 ANQGSEA. The CDR3 consists of 13 residues. The CDR3 DNA sequence: TGCAGCGTTGCAGGACAGGGGTGGGAGACCCAGTACTTC. Amino acid sequence: CSVAGQGWETQYF.

V and J are TRBV6-5 and TRBJ2-1, with TRBD2 as a possible D gene (5 bases). Germline CDR1 is MNHEY and CDR2 is SVGAGI. V shed 5 bases and J shed 9 bases, with 8 bases lying between them. The CDR3 sequence is 11 residues long. The CDR3 DNA reads TGTGCCAGCAGTGCGGCGGGTGAGCAGTTCTTC. Translating it yields CASSAAGEQFF.

This clonotype was found many times. The gene calls are TRBV6-5 and TRBJ2-4; D is ambiguous. V was clipped by 5 bases and J by 9 bases, with 11 bases between them. CDR3 length: 12 residues. The germline CDR1 and CDR2 sequences are MNHEY and SVGAGI. CDR3 in amino acids: CASSRSSGIQYF. Written as DNA, the CDR3 is TGTGCCAGCAGTCGCTCTTCCGGCATTCAGTACTTC.

The chain is built from TRBV4-3 and TRBJ2-7; no reliable D call. V lost 0 bases and J lost 2, with 11 bases in between. Germline V gene data show CDR1 as LGHNA and CDR2 as YSLEER. The CDR3 length is 15 residues. The CDR3 DNA is TGCGCCAGCAGCCAAGAATTCCGTTCCACCTACGAGCAGTACTTC. It codes for CASSQEFRSTYEQYF.

This clonotype was counted a few times. The V gene is TRBV20-1, the J gene TRBJ2-1, with 8 bases identical to TRBD2. The V segment lost 4 bases and the J segment 0 bases; nucleotides outside the gene matches: 17. The CDR3 is 19 residues long. Germline lookup yields CDR1 DFQATT and CDR2 SNEGSKA (reference sequence). CDR3 protein: CSAKAGRGTSKSSYNEQFF. The CDR3 DNA sequence: TGCAGTGCTAAGGCCGGCAGAGGGACTAGTAAAAGCTCCTACAATGAGCAGTTCTTC.

The gene calls are TRBV18 and TRBJ2-7, with D possibly matching TRBD1 (5 bases). The V gene's germline CDR1 is KGHSH and CDR2 LQKENI. This CDR3 spans 16 amino acids. Trimming pared 1 base from V and 0 bases from J, leaving 13 bases between. The CDR3 loop is CASSPRQGYSSYEQYF. In nucleotides, the CDR3 is TGTGCCAGCTCACCACGGCAGGGATACAGCTCCTACGAGCAGTACTTC.

The sample holds a few counts of this clonotype. This chain joins TRBV7-7 and TRBJ2-1, with a possible D match to TRBD2 (6 bases). Per germline, CDR1 SSHAT and CDR2 FNYEAQ (reference sequence). The V end was cut by 5 bases, the J end by 5 bases, with 10 bases between. The CDR3 is 13 residues long. The CDR3 is CASSRTTDNEQFF. The CDR3 bases are TGTGCCAGCAGCCGGACTACGGACAATGAGCAGTTCTTC.

This clonotype was counted only a few times. The chain recombines TRBV30 with TRBJ2-7; the match to TRBD1 covers 7 bases. This CDR3 has 13 amino acids. CDR1 GTSNPN and CDR2 SVGIG come from the germline V gene (reference sequence). V dropped 5 bases and J dropped 2; count of bases not matched to a gene: 6. DNA of the CDR3: TGTGCCTGGTCCGGGACAGTGGCCTACGAGCAGTACTTC. This gives the protein CAWSGTVAYEQYF.

This clonotype was seen a handful of times. The J gene is TRBJ2-5, the V gene TRBV9; 8 bases are a match to TRBD1. This CDR3 is built from 15 residues. J lost 6 bases, V lost 4 bases, and 11 bases had no gene match. Germline V gene sequence: CDR1 SGDLS, CDR2 YYNGEE. The CDR3 protein is CASSKGTGPEQTQYF. Written as DNA, the CDR3 is TGTGCCAGCAGCAAGGGGACAGGTCCGGAGCAGACCCAGTACTTC. Full variable domain (missing parts from reference TRBV9 and TRBJ2-5): DSGVTQTPKHLITATGQRVTLRCSPRSGDLSVYWYQQSLDQGLQFLIQYYNGEERAKGNILERFSAQQFPDLHSELNLSSLELGDSALYFCASSKGTGPEQTQYFGPGTRLLVL.

The chain combines TRBV29-1 with TRBJ1-1; D is ambiguous. This CDR3 is built from 12 residues. The V end was cut by 5 bases, the J end by 1 base, with 8 bases between. CDR1 is SQVTM and CDR2 is ANQGSEA in the germline V gene. In DNA form, the CDR3 reads TGCAGCGTTCGAGTGACGAACACTGAAGCTTTCTTT. This sequence encodes CSVRVTNTEAFF.

This clonotype was seen only a few times. The chain employs TRBV27 and TRBJ2-5; 8 positions agree with TRBD1. J gave up 5 bases and V 7 bases, and 9 bases lay outside the gene matches. Germline loops: CDR1 MNHEY, CDR2 SMNVEV (reference sequence). The CDR3 extends over 14 amino acids. Written as DNA, the CDR3 is TGTGCCAGCAAGGGCAGGGGGCGTATCGAGACCCAGTACTTC. It specifies CASKGRGRIETQYF.

This clonotype was recorded a few times. The chain recombines TRBV7-3 with TRBJ2-1, with D perhaps being TRBD1 or TRBD2 (5 bases each). The germline CDR1 and CDR2 sequences are SGHTA and FQGTGA. CDR3 length equals 14 residues. Trimming removed 2 bases at V and 8 bases at J, with 13 bases between. The chain's CDR3 is CASSLGTTGDEQFF. The CDR3 coding sequence is TGTGCCAGCAGCTTAGGGACCACAGGCGATGAGCAGTTCTTC.